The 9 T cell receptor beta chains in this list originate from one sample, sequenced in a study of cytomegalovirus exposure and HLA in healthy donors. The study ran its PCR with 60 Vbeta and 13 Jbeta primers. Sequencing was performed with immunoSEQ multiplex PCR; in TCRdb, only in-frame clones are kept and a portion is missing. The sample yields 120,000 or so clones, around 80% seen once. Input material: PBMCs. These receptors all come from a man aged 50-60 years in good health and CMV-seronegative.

The CDR3 loop reads CASSSARGSRDEQFF. The CDR3 DNA sequence: TGCGCCAGCAGCTCCGCTCGCGGGAGTAGGGATGAGCAGTTCTTC. V gene TRBV5-1 combines with J gene TRBJ2-1; 7 nucleotides match TRBD2. The germline CDR1 and CDR2 sequences are SGHRS and YFSETQ. CDR3 length: 15 residues. Trimming cost V 3 bases and J 8 bases; bases outside gene matches: 11.

The CDR3 sequence: CASSLWGRGGETQYF. CDR3 DNA sequence: TGTGCCAGCAGCTTATGGGGGAGAGGAGGGGAGACCCAGTACTTC. The chain uses TRBV7-3 and TRBJ2-5; D is perhaps TRBD2 (6 bases). Between the trimmed V and J ends, which lost 2 bases and 5 bases, there was a span of 15 bases. The germline V gene has CDR1 SGHTA and CDR2 FQGTGA. The CDR3 spans 15 residues. Complete variable domain (other parts from reference TRBV7-3 and TRBJ2-5): GAGVSQTPSNKVTEKGKYVELRCDPISGHTALYWYRQSLGQGPEFLIYFQGTGAADDSGLPNDRFFAVRPEGSVSTLKIQRTERGDSAVYLCASSLWGRGGETQYFGPGTRLLVL.

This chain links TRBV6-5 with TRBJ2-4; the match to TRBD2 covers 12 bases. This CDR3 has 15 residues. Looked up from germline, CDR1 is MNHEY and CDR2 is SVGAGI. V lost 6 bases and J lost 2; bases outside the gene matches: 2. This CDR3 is CASRTSGSTKNIQYF. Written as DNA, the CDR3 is TGTGCCAGCAGGACTAGCGGGAGTACCAAAAACATTCAGTACTTC.

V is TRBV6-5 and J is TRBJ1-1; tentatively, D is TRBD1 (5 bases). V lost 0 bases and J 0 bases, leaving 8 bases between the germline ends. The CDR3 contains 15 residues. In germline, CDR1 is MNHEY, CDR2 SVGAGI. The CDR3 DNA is TGTGCCAGCAGTTACTCGACAGAGATGAACACTGAAGCTTTCTTT. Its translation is CASSYSTEMNTEAFF.

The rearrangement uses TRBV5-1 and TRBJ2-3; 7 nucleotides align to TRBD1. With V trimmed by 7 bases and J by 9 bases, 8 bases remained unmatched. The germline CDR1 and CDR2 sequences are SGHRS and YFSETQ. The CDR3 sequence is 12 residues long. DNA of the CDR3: TGCGCCAGCCGGGACAGCACGTCAACGCAGTATTTT. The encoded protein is CASRDSTSTQYF.

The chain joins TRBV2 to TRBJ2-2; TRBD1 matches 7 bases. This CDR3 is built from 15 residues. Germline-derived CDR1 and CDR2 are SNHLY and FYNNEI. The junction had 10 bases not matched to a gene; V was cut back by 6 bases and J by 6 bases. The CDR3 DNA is TGTGCCAGCAGGGCCGACAGGGTGAATGCCGGGGAGCTGTTTTTT. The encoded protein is CASRADRVNAGELFF. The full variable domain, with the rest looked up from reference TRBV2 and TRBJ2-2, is EPEVTQTPSHQVTQMGQEVILRCVPISNHLYFYWYRQILGQKVEFLVSFYNNEISEKSEIFDDQFSVERPDGSNFTLKIRSTKLEDSAMYFCASRADRVNAGELFFGEGSRLTVL.

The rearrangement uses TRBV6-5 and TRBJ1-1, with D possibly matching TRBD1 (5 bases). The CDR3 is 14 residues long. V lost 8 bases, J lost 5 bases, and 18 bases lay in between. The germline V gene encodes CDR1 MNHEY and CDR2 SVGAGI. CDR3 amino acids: CASFGGGFLTEAFF. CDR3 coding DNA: TGTGCCAGCTTCGGGGGGGGTTTTCTTACTGAAGCTTTCTTT.

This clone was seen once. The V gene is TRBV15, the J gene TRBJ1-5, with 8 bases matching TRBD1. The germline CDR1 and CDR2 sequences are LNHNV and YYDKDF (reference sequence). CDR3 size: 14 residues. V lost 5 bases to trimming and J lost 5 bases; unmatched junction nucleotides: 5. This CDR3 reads CATSRGQGYQPQHF. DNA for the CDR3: TGTGCCACCAGCCGTGGACAGGGATATCAGCCCCAGCATTTT.

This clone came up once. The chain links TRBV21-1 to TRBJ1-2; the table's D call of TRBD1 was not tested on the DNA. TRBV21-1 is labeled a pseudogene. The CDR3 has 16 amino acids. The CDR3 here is CASSKGGDRGLYGYTF. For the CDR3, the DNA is TGTGCCAGCAGCAAGGGGGGGGACAGGGGGCTCTATGGCTACACCTTC.